Following are 8 T cell receptor beta chains from one sample sequenced in a study of cytomegalovirus exposure and HLA in healthy donors. Sequencing used immunoSEQ multiplex PCR; TCRdb keeps in-frame clones, though not all of them. The data contain over 110,000 clones, approximately 86% of them seen just once; the ten biggest clones take up approximately 8.7%. Sequenced: PBMCs. These receptors were taken from a man aged 18 to 30 in good health and CMV-seropositive.

The rearrangement uses TRBV18 and TRBJ2-7; no firm D call. Germline assignment: CDR1 KGHSH and CDR2 LQKENI. Trimming pared 3 bases from V and 3 bases from J, leaving 12 bases between. CDR3 size: 14 residues. Written as DNA, the CDR3 is TGTGCCAGCTCACCGCGAGCCCTCGACTACGAGCAGTACTTC. Protein product: CASSPRALDYEQYF.

The V and J genes are TRBV5-6 and TRBJ2-3; 9 nucleotides align to TRBD1. CDR3 length equals 16 residues. V lost 4 bases to trimming and J lost 3 bases; unmatched junction nucleotides: 9. The germline V gene encodes CDR1 SGHDT and CDR2 YYEEEE. CDR3: CASSAESDRGTDTQYF. As DNA, the CDR3 is TGTGCCAGCAGCGCAGAGTCCGACAGGGGGACAGATACGCAGTATTTT.

The chain joins TRBV10-1 to TRBJ2-7; a weak D match, TRBD1 (5 bases). CDR1 is WNHNN, CDR2 SYGVQD, per germline (reference sequence). V gave up 3 bases and J gave up 3 bases, with 6 bases separating them. This CDR3 has 12 amino acids. The DNA for the CDR3 is TGCGCCAGCAGTGACAGGGTCTACGAGCAGTACTTC. This sequence encodes CASSDRVYEQYF.

The J gene is TRBJ2-7, the V gene TRBV7-3; D perhaps matches TRBD1 (6 bases). Germline V lookup: CDR1 SGHTA, CDR2 FQGTGA. V was cut by 5 bases and J by 6 bases, with 14 bases left in between. The CDR3 is 13 amino acids. The CDR3 coding sequence is TGTGCCAGCAGCCCAAACAGGGCATCCGAGCAGTACTTC. This sequence encodes CASSPNRASEQYF.

The gene calls are TRBV11-2 and TRBJ1-3, with no clear D. V was shortened by 5 bases and J by 0 bases, with 14 bases between the two germline ends. Per germline, CDR1 SGHAT and CDR2 FQNNGV. The CDR3 has 16 residues. The CDR3 protein is CASSQTRMSSGNTIYF. The CDR3 nucleotides are TGTGCCAGCAGCCAGACCAGGATGAGCTCTGGAAACACCATATATTTT.

CDR3 DNA sequence: TGTGCCAGCAGCGCGGACAGGGGGCGGAATAAATATGGCTACACCTTC. Translated, it gives CASSADRGRNKYGYTF. This sequence joins TRBV21-1 and TRBJ1-2; the tabulated D call, TRBD1, remains unverified against the DNA. TRBV21-1 is annotated as a pseudogene. The CDR3 sequence is 16 residues long.

The chain has TRBV30 and TRBJ1-2; 9 nucleotides agree with TRBD1. The germline V gene encodes CDR1 GTSNPN and CDR2 SVGIG (reference sequence). The CDR3 is made up of 15 amino acids. V was clipped by 3 bases and J by 2 bases; unmatched bases: 7. DNA of the CDR3: TGTGCCTGGAGGCGTGGGACAGGGAGAAACTATGGCTACACCTTC. Its translation: CAWRRGTGRNYGYTF.

This sequence joins TRBV4-2 and TRBJ1-4; D not resolved. The CDR3 has 17 residues. Germline-derived CDR1 and CDR2 are LGHNA and YNFKEQ. Trimming took 0 bases from V and 3 from J, leaving 14 bases between them. The CDR3 protein is CASSQDVGGRANEKLFF. CDR3 bases: TGTGCCAGCAGCCAAGATGTCGGAGGGAGGGCTAATGAAAAACTGTTTTTT.